The 14 T cell receptor beta chains given below trace back to one sample, sequenced in a study of T cells in Graves' hyperthyroidism and ophthalmopathy. Using RNA transcripts as the source, TCR beta CDR3 regions were amplified. A set of HTBI primers served as the primers for a first-round RT-PCR of the TCR CDR3. Using its own MiXCR run on the multiplex PCR reads, TCRdb lists one record per CDR3 protein. The table includes fewer than 40,000 distinct CDR3 sequences, 40% to 60% detected once. Input material: blood. The receptors shown here come from a middle-aged man with Graves' ophthalmopathy.

The rearrangement uses TRBV7-6 and TRBJ1-3; maybe TRBD1 (6 bases). V shed 6 bases and J shed 0 bases, with 18 bases lying between them. CDR3 length equals 17 residues. Germline V gene lookup returns CDR1 SGHVS and CDR2 FNYEAQ. The CDR3 reads CASSFSGGGSSGNTIYF. The DNA of the CDR3 is TGTGCCAGCAGTTTCTCCGGGGGCGGATCCTCTGGAAACACCATATATTTT. Combining the CDR3 with reference TRBV7-6 and TRBJ1-3 gives the whole variable domain GAGVSQSPRYKVTKRGQDVALRCDPISGHVSLYWYRQALGQGPEFLTYFNYEAQQDKSGLPNDRFSAERPEGSISTLTIQRTEQRDSAMYRCASSFSGGGSSGNTIYFGEGSWLTVV.

This clonotype was detected many times. The chain employs TRBV7-3 and TRBJ2-1, with D possibly being TRBD2 (7 bases). Germline V lookup: CDR1 SGHTA, CDR2 FQGTGA. The CDR3 is made up of 21 amino acids. Trimming took 2 bases from V and 8 from J, leaving 34 bases between them. The CDR3 loop reads CASSLEGLLGGASGLVDEQFF. Here the CDR3 DNA reads TGTGCCAGCAGCTTAGAGGGGCTCCTGGGGGGGGCTAGCGGACTTGTCGATGAGCAGTTCTTC.

This clonotype has a count of ten or more. J is TRBJ2-5 and V is TRBV29-1; TRBD2 agrees at 11 bases. The CDR3 totals 14 residues. V shed 6 bases and J 7 bases; nucleotides not matched to a gene: 10. CDR1 SQVTM and CDR2 ANQGSEA come from the germline V gene. CDR3 residues: CSVPLAGGLGTQYF. In DNA, the CDR3 is TGCAGCGTCCCCCTAGCGGGGGGATTGGGGACCCAGTACTTC.

The V gene is TRBV7-9, the J gene TRBJ2-7; D gene unclear. The CDR3 is 12 amino acids. Trimming cost V 5 bases and J 5 bases, with 10 bases left between them. CDR1 and CDR2 from the germline V gene are SEHNR and FQNEAQ (reference sequence). The CDR3 reads CASSTSSNEQYF. The CDR3 DNA reads TGTGCCAGCAGCACCTCAAGTAACGAGCAGTACTTC.

This clonotype is a singleton in its sample. The CDR3 carries no conserved terminal phenylalanine or tryptophan, so it likely arises from a read error. V and J are TRBV6-5 and TRBJ1-5; the D gene is possibly TRBD1 (5 bases). Per germline, CDR1 MNHEY and CDR2 SVGAGI. V dropped 6 bases and J dropped 4 bases, with 10 bases sitting between them. This CDR3 comprises 13 residues. The CDR3 region is CASSPDRNQPQHL. For the CDR3, the DNA is TGTGCCAGCAGCCCAGACAGAAATCAGCCCCAGCATCTT.

The sample holds many counts of this clonotype. V is TRBV11-2 and J is TRBJ2-1; D tentatively fits TRBD1 or TRBD2 (5 bases each). CDR3 length: 16 residues. The V gene lost 0 bases and the J gene lost 8 bases, with 17 bases spanning the gap. CDR1 and CDR2 (germline): SGHAT, FQNNGV. The CDR3 loop is CASSLDPGFTGHEQFF. In DNA, the CDR3 is TGTGCCAGCAGCTTAGATCCCGGGTTTACGGGGCATGAGCAGTTCTTC.

The chain is built from TRBV2 and TRBJ2-1, with 7 bases matching TRBD2. The CDR3 sequence is 17 residues long. Unmatched junction bases numbered 5, after V lost 0 bases and J lost 0 bases. Per germline, CDR1 SNHLY and CDR2 FYNNEI. The CDR3 here is CASSEAGTGGSYNEQFF. The CDR3 region has the DNA TGTGCCAGCAGTGAAGCGGGGACGGGGGGCTCCTACAATGAGCAGTTCTTC.

There are many counts of this clonotype. The chain has TRBV6-5 and TRBJ2-1; 7 bases fit TRBD1. The length of the CDR3 is 16 residues. V trimming: 3 bases; J trimming: 5 bases; junction bases outside the gene matches: 10. Germline CDR1 reads MNHEY; CDR2 reads SVGAGI. CDR3 DNA: TGTGCCAGCAGTTATTTCTACGCCGGACAGGACAATGAGCAGTTCTTC. Translation: CASSYFYAGQDNEQFF.

This clonotype is a singleton in its sample. The chain joins TRBV6-4 to TRBJ2-5; the match to TRBD2 covers 7 bases. This CDR3 has 14 residues. The germline gives CDR1 MRHNA, CDR2 SNTAGT. After removal of 3 bases from V and 0 bases from J, the junction contained 1 base not matched to a gene. The DNA for the CDR3 is TGTGCCAGCAGTGAGGGGGGGAACCAAGAGACCCAGTACTTC. Translating gives CASSEGGNQETQYF.

This clonotype showed up many times. The V gene is TRBV5-1, the J gene TRBJ2-7; D not certain. CDR1 is SGHRS and CDR2 is YFSETQ in the germline V gene. This CDR3 is built from 14 residues. Trimming stripped 0 bases from V and 0 bases from J, with 7 bases between. The CDR3 nucleotides are TGCGCCAGCAGCTTGGAGAGCAGCTCCTACGAGCAGTACTTC. This sequence encodes CASSLESSSYEQYF.

At least ten counts were recorded for this clonotype. The gene calls are TRBV2 and TRBJ2-3, with D unclear. Between the trimmed V and J ends, which lost 6 bases and 2 bases, there was a span of 18 bases. This CDR3 contains 16 residues. Per germline, CDR1 SNHLY and CDR2 FYNNEI. CDR3 sequence reads: CASRNGLGGYTDTQYF. CDR3 bases: TGTGCCAGCAGGAATGGTCTAGGCGGTTACACAGATACGCAGTATTTT.

This clonotype was observed many times. J is TRBJ2-3 and V is TRBV6-6; D not resolved. This CDR3 has 12 amino acids. Trimming cost V 8 bases and J 1 base, with 7 bases left between them. CDR1 and CDR2 from the germline V gene are MNHNY and SVGAGI (reference sequence). CDR3 DNA: TGTGCCAGCCATATGGGCACAGATACGCAGTATTTT. This codes for CASHMGTDTQYF.

To note about this clonotype: As the CDR3 is not closed by the conserved phenylalanine or tryptophan, this likely results from a read error. The limits of the CDR3 on the DNA are not certain, so only TCRdb's listed CDR3 is given. V and J are TRBV6-5 and TRBJ2-5; no DNA check was done on the table's D call, TRBD1. The CDR3 length equals 8 residues, ends included. In germline, CDR1 is MNHEY, CDR2 SVGAGI. CDR3 in amino acids: CASSPGTV.

Points on this clonotype: Here the CDR3 omits its conserved ending phenylalanine or tryptophan, so a read error is the likely source. The chain employs TRBV20-1 and TRBJ2-2; the match to TRBD1 covers 9 bases. V was clipped by 1 base and J by 6 bases; unmatched bases: 9. Looked up from germline, CDR1 is DFQATT and CDR2 is SNEGSKA (reference sequence). The CDR3 length is 16 residues. CDR3 region: CSARVLTGGAAGELFL. DNA for the CDR3: TGCAGTGCTAGAGTTCTCACAGGGGGCGCCGCCGGGGAGCTGTTTTTG.